The present T cell receptor beta chain was sequenced within a study of regulatory T cells in long-lasting Graves disease. Study-wide background: For under 3 months, newly diagnosed Graves' patients had been taking antithyroid drugs.

Germline V gene lookup returns CDR1 LGHNA and CDR2 YSLEER. This CDR3 comprises 12 residues. The germline V and J ends were trimmed by 8 bases and 6 bases, with 12 bases remaining between them. Time point described: newly diagnosed GD, antithyroid drugs for less than 3 months. PBMC-derived RNA was used for the TCR library. Those enrolled as patients came out of an endocrinology department in Xi'an, China. In building TCR beta libraries, iRepertoire HTBI primers were used together with Arm-PCR of CDR3 regions. Original handling: Among the samples, 60 to 65 TRBV and 14 TRBJ segments were identified. TCRdb ran MiXCR on the multiplex PCR reads and lists one entry per CDR3 protein. TCRdb's processing, not the authors', yielded these V and J calls. The sample has 400,000 to 500,000 distinct CDR3 sequences; around 15% are singletons. Separately, the same data were catalogued under a study of T cells in Graves' hyperthyroidism and ophthalmopathy. That work states: Uncontrolled infection, other autoimmune disease, pregnancy or lactation barred patients from enrollment.

J is TRBJ2-3 and V is TRBV4-3; TRBD1 might be the D (5 bases). This TCR was recovered from a woman aged 25 to 39 with Graves disease. Sequences were derived from peripheral blood mononuclear cells (PBMCs), sampled at new diagnosis, from a patient treated with antithyroid drugs. The CDR3 region is CASGPSGDTQYF. DNA of the CDR3: TGCGCCAGCGGCCCTTCAGGGGATACGCAGTATTTT.